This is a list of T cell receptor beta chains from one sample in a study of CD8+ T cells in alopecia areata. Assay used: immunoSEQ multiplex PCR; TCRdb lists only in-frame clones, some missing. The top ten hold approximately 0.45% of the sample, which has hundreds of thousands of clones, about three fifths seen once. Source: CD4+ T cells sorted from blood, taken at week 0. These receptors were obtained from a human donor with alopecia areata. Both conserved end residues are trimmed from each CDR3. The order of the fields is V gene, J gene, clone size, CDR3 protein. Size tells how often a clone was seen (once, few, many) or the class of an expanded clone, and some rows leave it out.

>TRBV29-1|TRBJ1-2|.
SVEDRVRGYT
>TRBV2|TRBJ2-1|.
ASSEILPASSNEQF
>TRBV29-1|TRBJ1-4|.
SVGQKLNEKLF
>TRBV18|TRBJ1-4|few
ASSPGANEKLF
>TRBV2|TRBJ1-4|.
ASSEAAWSGEKLF
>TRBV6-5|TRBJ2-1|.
ASMRRGRIHEQF
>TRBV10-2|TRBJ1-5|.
ASNGQGSNQPQH
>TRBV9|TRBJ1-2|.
ASSSTPLPRNYGYT
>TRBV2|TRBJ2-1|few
ASRDYRANNEQF
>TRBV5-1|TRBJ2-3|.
GSSFGGTDTQY
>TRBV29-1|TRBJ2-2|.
SARTGTATNTGELF
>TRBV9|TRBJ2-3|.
ASSVATWGSTDTQY
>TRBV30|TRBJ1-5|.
AWSTRGGQPQH
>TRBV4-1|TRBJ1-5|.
ASSQGTGVSNQPQH
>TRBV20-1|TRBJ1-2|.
SASHYGYT
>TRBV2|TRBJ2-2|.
ASNGQGYYGTGELF
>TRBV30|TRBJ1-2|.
AWSYGQLDRNGYT
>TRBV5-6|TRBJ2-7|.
ASSLDRGLYEQY
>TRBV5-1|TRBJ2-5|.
ASSLVYGGEQETQY
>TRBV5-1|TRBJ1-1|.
ASKLVDTEAF
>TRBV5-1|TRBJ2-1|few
ASSLAAGGDLDEQF
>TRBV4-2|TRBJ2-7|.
ASSSTGTPYYEQY
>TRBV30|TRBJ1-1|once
AWSSRTEAF
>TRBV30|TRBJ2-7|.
AWNKGRIGEQY
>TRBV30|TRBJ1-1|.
ACLTGGTEAF
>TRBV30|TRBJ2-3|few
AWSKGVADTQY
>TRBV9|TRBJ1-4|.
ASSVEGLGREGEKLF
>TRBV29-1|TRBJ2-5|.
SVTYFTGGETQY
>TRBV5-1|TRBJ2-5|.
ASSLGQVQETQY
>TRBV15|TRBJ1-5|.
ATSRDLGNQPQH
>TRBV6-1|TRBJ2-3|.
ASSVQLAPDTQY
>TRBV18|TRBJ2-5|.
ASSPSTGYGETQY
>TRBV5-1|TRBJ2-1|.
ASSLAGTGGNEQF
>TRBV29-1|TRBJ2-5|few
SVLVARETQY
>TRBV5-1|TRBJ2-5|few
ASSLQTEETQY
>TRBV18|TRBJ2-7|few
ASSPTLAGGTDEQY
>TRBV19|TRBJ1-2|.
ASKDPGIFGYT
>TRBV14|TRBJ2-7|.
AGKGEQY
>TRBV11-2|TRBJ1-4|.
ASSSFTRLAGRAEKLF
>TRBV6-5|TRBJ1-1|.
ASSLRGDTEAF